This T cell receptor (beta chain) originates from a study of T cell repertoires in aging, cancer and after chemotherapy. General observations from the study: In each cancer cohort, median generation probability increased across chemotherapy, suggesting thymic output rebounded.

Details on this clonotype: No antigen is known for it.

Multiplex touch-down PCR with TRB-A/B primers amplified rearranged V-D-J TRB sequences. TCRdb reanalysed the multiplex PCR reads using MiXCR and keeps one entry per CDR3 protein. The sample has about 610 distinct CDR3 sequences; nearly 85% are singletons. Trimming took off 4 bases at V and 0 bases at J, with 12 bases between the two ends. CDR3 length equals 15 residues. Germline assignment: CDR1 SGHDT and CDR2 YYEEEE. The template was genomic DNA from peripheral blood, not RNA. The clonotype originates from a human donor with a solid tumor. J is TRBJ2-3 and V is TRBV5-6; D tentatively fits TRBD1 or TRBD2 (5 bases each). The sequenced material came from blood. The CDR3 nucleotides read TGTGCCAGCAGCGGGACGGCCTCTAGCACAGATACGCAGTATTTT. Amino acid sequence: CASSGTASSTDTQYF.